One T cell receptor beta chain is described in this entry. Trimming removed 6 bases at V and 1 base at J, with 19 bases between. Germline loops: CDR1 LNHNV, CDR2 YYDKDF (reference sequence). The CDR3 extends over 16 amino acids. The data were obtained in a study of cytomegalovirus exposure and HLA in healthy donors. It was with 60 Vbeta and 13 Jbeta primers that the PCR ran. Measured with immunoSEQ multiplex PCR; TCRdb has only the in-frame clones, and not every one. The sample lists 150,000 to 180,000 clones; roughly three quarters were seen once. The rearrangement joins TRBV15 to TRBJ2-7; D call uncertain. The TCR comes from a man aged 25-45 years in good health and CMV-seropositive. Sequenced: PBMCs. CDR3: CATSTVDTSTSYEQYF. CDR3 in DNA: TGTGCCACCAGTACGGTCGACACTTCCACTTCCTACGAGCAGTACTTC.